The subject of this entry is one T cell receptor (beta chain). Its antigen is undetermined. This sample is drawn from a study of cytomegalovirus exposure and HLA in healthy donors. V dropped 5 bases and J dropped 9 bases, with 16 bases sitting between them. Germline-derived CDR1 and CDR2 are SGHVS and FNYEAQ. This CDR3 spans 13 amino acids. Primers included in the PCR were 60 Vbeta and 13 Jbeta primers. The table came from immunoSEQ multiplex PCR; TCRdb's copy has only in-frame clones and leaves some out. The sample records 150,000 to 200,000 clones, roughly 83% being singletons. Study-level results: TCR beta V- and J-gene trimming, according to a later analysis, was linked to a missense DCLRE1C variant.

The chain couples TRBV7-6 to TRBJ1-2; perhaps TRBD1 as D (5 bases). The material sequenced was PBMCs. This TCR was recovered from a woman aged 50 to 65 in good health and CMV-seronegative. CDR3 sequence (DNA): TGTGCCAGCAGCCGCAGGGACGGGAGTAGCTACACCTTC. Amino acids: CASSRRDGSSYTF.